This T cell receptor beta chain was obtained from a study of shared clonotypes between healthy human individuals. TCRdb's copy holds only in-frame clones and misses some; the assay was immunoSEQ multiplex PCR. Of about 600,000 clones in the sample, approximately 97% were seen once. This CDR3 comprises 11 residues. The germline CDR1 and CDR2 sequences are GTSNPN and SVGIG (reference sequence). This TCR was recovered from a woman between 25 and 40 years old in good health. The chain recombines TRBV30 with TRBJ2-5, with D possibly being TRBD2 (6 bases). The J call is uncertain, as TRBJ2-7 better fits the DNA end. The material sequenced was naive CD4+ T cells sorted from blood. Indicated subset: CD45RA+ positively selected. The CDR3 protein is CAHMRGYEQYF. The CDR3 region has the DNA TGTGCTCACATGCGGGGATACGAGCAGTACTTC.